These T cell receptor beta chains were read from a single sample in a study of blood T cell repertoires in COVID-19. Clones were sequenced by immunoSEQ multiplex PCR, and TCRdb holds only the in-frame ones, with some missing. Counted here are fewer than 250,000 clones, roughly 84% occurring once; the ten biggest clones make up more than 7%. What was sequenced was PBMCs or T cells enriched from blood (not recorded which). The receptors here all came from a man aged 25 to 40 in a cohort exposed to, infected with or recovered from COVID-19 (not recorded which). Both conserved end residues are part of each CDR3. D genes are given only for firm matches. Part of the rows lack a size; the others show once, few, many or a class for expanded clones.

j_gene: TRBJ2-1; v_gene: TRBV27; d_gene: TRBD2; abundance: NA; CDR3nt: TGTGCCAGCAGAGGAGAGCGGGACCCCTACAATGAGCAGTTCTTC; CDR3aa: CASRGERDPYNEQFF
j_gene: TRBJ2-1; v_gene: TRBV24-1; d_gene: TRBD1; abundance: few; CDR3nt: TGTGCCACCAGTGACCGGACAGGGGTAGTGTATGAGCAGTTCTTC; CDR3aa: CATSDRTGVVYEQFF
j_gene: TRBJ1-2; v_gene: TRBV11-2; d_gene: NA; abundance: NA; CDR3nt: TGTGCCAGCAGCTTAGTCGGAGGAGAAACCGAGGGCTATGGCTACACCTTC; CDR3aa: CASSLVGGETEGYGYTF
j_gene: TRBJ2-2; v_gene: TRBV11-2; d_gene: NA; abundance: NA; CDR3nt: TGTGCCAGCAGCCGTTGGGGGGACCACACCGGGGAGCTGTTTTTT; CDR3aa: CASSRWGDHTGELFF
j_gene: TRBJ2-2; v_gene: TRBV18; d_gene: NA; abundance: NA; CDR3nt: TGTGCCAGCTCACCACTTGAGGCTAAACAGCTGTTTTTT; CDR3aa: CASSPLEAKQLFF
j_gene: TRBJ2-1; v_gene: TRBV27; d_gene: NA; abundance: NA; CDR3nt: TGTGCCAGCAGTTTCGGTGACAGACCTACAATGAAACAGTTCTTC; CDR3aa: CASSFGDRPTMKQFF
j_gene: TRBJ1-3; v_gene: TRBV4-1; d_gene: NA; abundance: NA; CDR3nt: TGCGCCAGCAGCCAAGCCCAGGGCTCTGGAAACACCATATATTTT; CDR3aa: CASSQAQGSGNTIYF
j_gene: TRBJ1-2; v_gene: TRBV9; d_gene: TRBD1; abundance: once; CDR3nt: TGTGCCAGCAGCTGGGGACAGGGAGAAGGCTATGGCTACACCTTC; CDR3aa: CASSWGQGEGYGYTF
j_gene: TRBJ2-2; v_gene: TRBV19; d_gene: NA; abundance: NA; CDR3nt: TGTGCCAGTAGTATCACAAGCGCCACGAACACCGGGGAGCTGTTTTTT; CDR3aa: CASSITSATNTGELFF
j_gene: TRBJ1-1; v_gene: TRBV6-5; d_gene: NA; abundance: NA; CDR3nt: TGTGCCAGCAGTTTTTACCTGTTAGGGGAGAACACTGAAGCTTTCTTT; CDR3aa: CASSFYLLGENTEAFF
j_gene: TRBJ1-6; v_gene: TRBV10-3; d_gene: TRBD1; abundance: once; CDR3nt: TGTGCCATCAGTGACGGGACAGGGATATCACCCCTCCACTTT; CDR3aa: CAISDGTGISPLHF
j_gene: TRBJ2-7; v_gene: TRBV7-2; d_gene: TRBD2; abundance: NA; CDR3nt: TGTGCCAGCAGCCCTAGGGGGGGGACTAGCGGAAAGTACGAGCAGTACTTC; CDR3aa: CASSPRGGTSGKYEQYF
j_gene: TRBJ2-1; v_gene: TRBV6-5; d_gene: NA; abundance: NA; CDR3nt: TGTGCCAGCAGTTACGGCGAGGGCAATGAGCAGTTCTTC; CDR3aa: CASSYGEGNEQFF
j_gene: TRBJ2-2; v_gene: TRBV2; d_gene: NA; abundance: NA; CDR3nt: TGTGCCAGCAGTGAAGTCGGGGTAATCGGCCTCGGCACCGGGGAGCTGTTTTTT; CDR3aa: CASSEVGVIGLGTGELFF
j_gene: TRBJ2-7; v_gene: TRBV9; d_gene: TRBD2; abundance: NA; CDR3nt: TGTGCCAGCAGCGTTGTAGCGGGAGGGCCTTTTTACGAGCAGTACTTC; CDR3aa: CASSVVAGGPFYEQYF
j_gene: TRBJ1-1; v_gene: TRBV28; d_gene: NA; abundance: NA; CDR3nt: TGTGCCAGCATGGAGGGAGGGAGCACTGAAGCTTTCTTT; CDR3aa: CASMEGGSTEAFF
j_gene: TRBJ2-7; v_gene: TRBV28; d_gene: NA; abundance: NA; CDR3nt: TGTGCCAGCAGTAACAGGGTCTACGAGCAGTACTTC; CDR3aa: CASSNRVYEQYF
j_gene: TRBJ1-6; v_gene: TRBV7-6; d_gene: NA; abundance: NA; CDR3nt: TGTGCCAGCAGCTTAGGTGTCGAGTCACCCCTCCACTTT; CDR3aa: CASSLGVESPLHF
j_gene: TRBJ1-2; v_gene: TRBV2; d_gene: NA; abundance: NA; CDR3nt: TGTGCCAGCACTCCGAACGAGGGGAGGGGAGGCTACACCTTC; CDR3aa: CASTPNEGRGGYTF
j_gene: TRBJ2-1; v_gene: TRBV6-5; d_gene: NA; abundance: NA; CDR3nt: TGTGCCAGCTCGGGTTTGGGTGAGCAGTTCTTC; CDR3aa: CASSGLGEQFF
j_gene: TRBJ1-2; v_gene: TRBV4-3; d_gene: NA; abundance: NA; CDR3nt: TGCGCCAGCAGCCAAGATTTGCAGGTGAACTATGGCTACACCTTC; CDR3aa: CASSQDLQVNYGYTF
j_gene: TRBJ1-4; v_gene: TRBV4-3; d_gene: NA; abundance: NA; CDR3nt: TGCGCCAGCAGCCAAGCCCCCGGGTCCATGGCTTTTTTT; CDR3aa: CASSQAPGSMAFF
j_gene: TRBJ2-7; v_gene: TRBV24-1; d_gene: TRBD1; abundance: NA; CDR3nt: TGTGCCACCAGACCGGGACAGGGGTACGAGCAGTACTTC; CDR3aa: CATRPGQGYEQYF
j_gene: TRBJ2-1; v_gene: TRBV27; d_gene: NA; abundance: NA; CDR3nt: TGTGCCAGCAGTTTATCTAGCGGAAGCTCCTACAATGAGCAGTTCTTC; CDR3aa: CASSLSSGSSYNEQFF
j_gene: TRBJ1-6; v_gene: TRBV5-8; d_gene: TRBD1; abundance: NA; CDR3nt: TGTGCCAGCAGCTTGGGGACAGGCTATAATTCACCCCTCCACTTT; CDR3aa: CASSLGTGYNSPLHF
j_gene: TRBJ2-5; v_gene: TRBV27; d_gene: NA; abundance: NA; CDR3nt: TGTGCCAGCGGGAGGACTTCCCAGTACTTC; CDR3aa: CASGRTSQYF
j_gene: TRBJ1-1; v_gene: TRBV7-6; d_gene: TRBD1; abundance: NA; CDR3nt: TGTGCCAGCAGCTTAGGACAGGGGGCCCTTAACACTGAAGCTTTCTTT; CDR3aa: CASSLGQGALNTEAFF
j_gene: TRBJ2-3; v_gene: TRBV11-2; d_gene: NA; abundance: NA; CDR3nt: TGTGCCAGCAGCTTAAGCAGGCTAGATACGCAGTATTTT; CDR3aa: CASSLSRLDTQYF
j_gene: TRBJ2-3; v_gene: TRBV4-1; d_gene: NA; abundance: NA; CDR3nt: TGCGCCAGCACCGACGGAGCGAAACACACAGATACGCAGTATTTT; CDR3aa: CASTDGAKHTDTQYF
j_gene: TRBJ1-1; v_gene: TRBV6-5; d_gene: NA; abundance: NA; CDR3nt: TGTGCCAGCACTCCGGGGGGGATCGGTACTGAAGCTTTCTTT; CDR3aa: CASTPGGIGTEAFF
j_gene: TRBJ2-7; v_gene: TRBV28; d_gene: TRBD1; abundance: NA; CDR3nt: TGTGCCAGCAGAGTTCCGGGACAGGGTTACGAGCAGTACTTC; CDR3aa: CASRVPGQGYEQYF
j_gene: TRBJ1-2; v_gene: TRBV4-1; d_gene: NA; abundance: NA; CDR3nt: TGCGCCAGCAGCCAAGTGACAGCAAACTATGGCTACACCTTC; CDR3aa: CASSQVTANYGYTF
j_gene: TRBJ2-1; v_gene: TRBV3-1/TRBV3-2; d_gene: TRBD2; abundance: NA; CDR3nt: TGTGCCAGCAGCCGAGATCTTAAGAGACTAGCGGGGGATGAGCAGTTCTTC; CDR3aa: CASSRDLKRLAGDEQFF
j_gene: TRBJ2-7; v_gene: TRBV15; d_gene: TRBD1; abundance: NA; CDR3nt: TGTGCCACCAGCGGGGACAGGGGGCGGTACGAGCAGTACTTC; CDR3aa: CATSGDRGRYEQYF
j_gene: TRBJ2-1; v_gene: TRBV4-1; d_gene: TRBD2; abundance: NA; CDR3nt: TGCGCCAGCAGGGGGGCGACTAGCGTTTCCTACAATGAGCAGTTCTTC; CDR3aa: CASRGATSVSYNEQFF
j_gene: TRBJ1-1; v_gene: TRBV29-1; d_gene: NA; abundance: once; CDR3nt: TGCAGCGTTGAACCCGGCGACAGGTTGATGACTGAAGCTTTCTTT; CDR3aa: CSVEPGDRLMTEAFF
j_gene: TRBJ2-4; v_gene: TRBV11-2; d_gene: NA; abundance: NA; CDR3nt: TGTGCCAGCAGCTCTTCCCCGGGACAAACCATGGGGAACATTCAGTACTTC; CDR3aa: CASSSSPGQTMGNIQYF
j_gene: TRBJ1-1; v_gene: TRBV28; d_gene: NA; abundance: NA; CDR3nt: TGTGCCAGCAGTCCACAGGGTACTGAAGCTTTCTTT; CDR3aa: CASSPQGTEAFF
j_gene: TRBJ2-7; v_gene: TRBV3-1/TRBV3-2; d_gene: NA; abundance: NA; CDR3nt: TGTGCCACCTCCCGGCGGGTGGGATACGAGCAGTACTTC; CDR3aa: CATSRRVGYEQYF
j_gene: TRBJ2-2; v_gene: TRBV7-9; d_gene: TRBD2; abundance: few; CDR3nt: TGTGCCAGCAGCTCACCTAGCGGGAGGAACACCGGGGAGCTGTTTTTT; CDR3aa: CASSSPSGRNTGELFF
j_gene: TRBJ1-5; v_gene: TRBV18; d_gene: TRBD1; abundance: NA; CDR3nt: TGTGCCAGCTCACTCCAGGGGGCGGACAATCAGCCCCAGCATTTT; CDR3aa: CASSLQGADNQPQHF
j_gene: TRBJ1-6; v_gene: TRBV6-5; d_gene: TRBD1; abundance: many; CDR3nt: TGTGCCGTCAAATCGACACAGGGGAGCAATTCACCCCTCCACTTT; CDR3aa: CAVKSTQGSNSPLHF
j_gene: TRBJ2-2; v_gene: TRBV5-1; d_gene: TRBD2; abundance: NA; CDR3nt: TGCGCCAGCAGCCCACGGACTAGCGGGAGGAACACCGGGGAGCTGTTTTTT; CDR3aa: CASSPRTSGRNTGELFF
j_gene: TRBJ1-5; v_gene: TRBV11-2; d_gene: NA; abundance: NA; CDR3nt: TGTGCCAGCAGCTTAGGCCCTAGGAATCAGCCCCAGCATTTT; CDR3aa: CASSLGPRNQPQHF
j_gene: TRBJ1-1; v_gene: TRBV7-8; d_gene: NA; abundance: NA; CDR3nt: TGTGCCAGCAGCTTAGCGGCCCAGACAGTGAACACTGAAGCTTTCTTT; CDR3aa: CASSLAAQTVNTEAFF
j_gene: TRBJ2-5; v_gene: TRBV13; d_gene: NA; abundance: NA; CDR3nt: TGTGCCAGCACCGCCTTACGAGGGGACCGGGACAAGGAGACCCAGTACTTC; CDR3aa: CASTALRGDRDKETQYF
j_gene: TRBJ2-2; v_gene: TRBV6-5; d_gene: TRBD2; abundance: NA; CDR3nt: TGTGCCAGCAGTTACCATAGCGGGAATACCGGGGAGCTGTTTTTT; CDR3aa: CASSYHSGNTGELFF
j_gene: TRBJ1-1; v_gene: TRBV12-3/TRBV12-4; d_gene: TRBD1; abundance: NA; CDR3nt: TGTGCCAGCAGTTCAGGGGGAAACACTGAAGCTTTCTTT; CDR3aa: CASSSGGNTEAFF
j_gene: TRBJ1-2; v_gene: TRBV5-8; d_gene: TRBD1; abundance: NA; CDR3nt: TGTGCCAGCAGCTTGGTGGGGACAGGGACTTATGGCTACACCTTC; CDR3aa: CASSLVGTGTYGYTF
j_gene: TRBJ2-1; v_gene: TRBV27; d_gene: NA; abundance: NA; CDR3nt: TGTGCCAGCAGTTTCCTTCAAGCCCCTGAGCAGTTCTTC; CDR3aa: CASSFLQAPEQFF
j_gene: TRBJ2-1; v_gene: TRBV4-3; d_gene: TRBD2; abundance: NA; CDR3nt: TGCGCCAGCAGCCAAGATGCTAGCGGGAGGGTAAATGAGCAGTTCTTC; CDR3aa: CASSQDASGRVNEQFF
j_gene: TRBJ2-1; v_gene: TRBV5-1; d_gene: TRBD2; abundance: NA; CDR3nt: TGCGCCAGCAGCCAGGGACTAGCGGGCCACAGGACGGACAATGAGCAGTTCTTC; CDR3aa: CASSQGLAGHRTDNEQFF
j_gene: TRBJ1-2; v_gene: TRBV7-9; d_gene: NA; abundance: few; CDR3nt: TGTGCCAGCAGCTTGACCAACGACAGATCTAACTATGGCTACACCTTC; CDR3aa: CASSLTNDRSNYGYTF
j_gene: TRBJ1-2; v_gene: TRBV7-2; d_gene: TRBD1; abundance: NA; CDR3nt: TGTGCCAGCAGCTTCCGGGACAGTCCTAGCGGCTACACCTTC; CDR3aa: CASSFRDSPSGYTF
j_gene: TRBJ2-1; v_gene: TRBV24-1; d_gene: NA; abundance: NA; CDR3nt: TGTGCCACCGGAACTAGCCGAGACAGCCCCTACAATGAGCAGTTCTTC; CDR3aa: CATGTSRDSPYNEQFF